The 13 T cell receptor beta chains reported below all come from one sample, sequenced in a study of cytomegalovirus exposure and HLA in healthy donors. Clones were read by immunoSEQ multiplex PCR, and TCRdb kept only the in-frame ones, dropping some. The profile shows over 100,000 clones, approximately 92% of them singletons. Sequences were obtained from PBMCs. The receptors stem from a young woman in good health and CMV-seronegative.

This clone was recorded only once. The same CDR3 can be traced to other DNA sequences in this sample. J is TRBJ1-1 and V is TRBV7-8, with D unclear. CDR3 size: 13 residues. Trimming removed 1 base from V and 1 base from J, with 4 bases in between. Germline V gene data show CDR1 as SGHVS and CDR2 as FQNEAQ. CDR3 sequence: CASSLGANTEAFF. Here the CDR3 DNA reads TGTGCCAGCAGCTTAGGGGCGAACACTGAAGCTTTCTTT.

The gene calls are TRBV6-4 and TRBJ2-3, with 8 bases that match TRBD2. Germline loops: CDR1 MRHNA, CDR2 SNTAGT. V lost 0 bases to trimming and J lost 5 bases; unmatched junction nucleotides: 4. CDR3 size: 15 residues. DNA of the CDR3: TGTGCCAGCAGTGACTCCGCGGGGGGAGGAGATACGCAGTATTTT. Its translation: CASSDSAGGGDTQYF.

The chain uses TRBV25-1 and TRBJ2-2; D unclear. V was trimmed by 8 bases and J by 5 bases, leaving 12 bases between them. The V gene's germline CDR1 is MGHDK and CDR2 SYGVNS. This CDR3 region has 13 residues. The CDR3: CASVSSWTGELFF. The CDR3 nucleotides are TGTGCCAGCGTGTCGAGTTGGACCGGGGAGCTGTTTTTT.

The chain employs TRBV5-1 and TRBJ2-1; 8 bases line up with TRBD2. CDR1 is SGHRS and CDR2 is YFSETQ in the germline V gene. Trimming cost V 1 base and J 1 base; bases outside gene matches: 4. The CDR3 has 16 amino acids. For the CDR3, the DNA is TGCGCCAGCAGCTTGAGGGCGGGGGGATCCTACAATGAGCAGTTCTTC. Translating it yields CASSLRAGGSYNEQFF.

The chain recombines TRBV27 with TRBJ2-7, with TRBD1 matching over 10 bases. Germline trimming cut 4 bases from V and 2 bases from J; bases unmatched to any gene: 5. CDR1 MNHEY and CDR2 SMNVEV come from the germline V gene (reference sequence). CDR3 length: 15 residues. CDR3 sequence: CASSSGQGKAYEQYF. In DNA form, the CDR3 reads TGTGCCAGCAGTTCGGGACAGGGGAAGGCCTACGAGCAGTACTTC.

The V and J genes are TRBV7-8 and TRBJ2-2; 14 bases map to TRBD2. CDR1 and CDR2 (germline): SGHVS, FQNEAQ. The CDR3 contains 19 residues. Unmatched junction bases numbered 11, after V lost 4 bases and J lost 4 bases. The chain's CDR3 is CASSSGLAGGQEVTGELFF. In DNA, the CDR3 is TGTGCCAGCAGCTCAGGACTAGCGGGGGGACAGGAGGTCACCGGGGAGCTGTTTTTT.

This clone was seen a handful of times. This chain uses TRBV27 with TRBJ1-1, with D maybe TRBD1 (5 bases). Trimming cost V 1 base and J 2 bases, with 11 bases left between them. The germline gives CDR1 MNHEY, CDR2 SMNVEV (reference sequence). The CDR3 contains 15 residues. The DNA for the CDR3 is TGTGCCAGCAGTTTATATGGGACTGCCAACACTGAAGCTTTCTTT. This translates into CASSLYGTANTEAFF.

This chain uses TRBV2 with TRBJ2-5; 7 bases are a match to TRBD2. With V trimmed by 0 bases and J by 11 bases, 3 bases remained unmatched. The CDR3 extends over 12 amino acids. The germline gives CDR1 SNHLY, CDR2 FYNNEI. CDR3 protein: CASSEALGRQYF. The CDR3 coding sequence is TGTGCCAGCAGTGAAGCGCTCGGGAGGCAGTACTTC.

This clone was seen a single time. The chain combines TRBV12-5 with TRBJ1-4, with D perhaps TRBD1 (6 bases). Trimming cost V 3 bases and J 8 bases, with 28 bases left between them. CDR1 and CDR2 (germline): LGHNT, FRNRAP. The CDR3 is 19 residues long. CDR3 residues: CASGFEGVPGTLRVEKLFF. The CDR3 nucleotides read TGTGCTAGTGGTTTTGAGGGGGTACCCGGCACTTTGCGTGTGGAAAAACTGTTTTTT. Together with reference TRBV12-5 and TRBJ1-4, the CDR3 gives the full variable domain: DARVTQTPRHKVTEMGQEVTMRCQPILGHNTVFWYRQTMMQGLELLAYFRNRAPLDDSGMPKDRFSAEMPDATLATLKIQPSEPRDSAVYFCASGFEGVPGTLRVEKLFFGSGTQLSVL.

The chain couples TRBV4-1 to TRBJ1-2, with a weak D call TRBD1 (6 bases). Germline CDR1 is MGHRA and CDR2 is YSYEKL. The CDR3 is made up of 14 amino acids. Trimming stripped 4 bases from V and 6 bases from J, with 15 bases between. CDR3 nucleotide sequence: TGCGCCAGCAGCCCCATACCTGGGACAAATGGCTACACCTTC. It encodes CASSPIPGTNGYTF.

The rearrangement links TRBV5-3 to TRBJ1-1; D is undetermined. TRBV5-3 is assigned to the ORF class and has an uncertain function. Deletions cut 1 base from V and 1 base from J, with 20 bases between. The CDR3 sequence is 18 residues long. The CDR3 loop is CARSLLSGDVTENTEAFF. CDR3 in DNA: TGTGCCAGAAGCTTGTTAAGCGGGGATGTAACGGAGAACACTGAAGCTTTCTTT.

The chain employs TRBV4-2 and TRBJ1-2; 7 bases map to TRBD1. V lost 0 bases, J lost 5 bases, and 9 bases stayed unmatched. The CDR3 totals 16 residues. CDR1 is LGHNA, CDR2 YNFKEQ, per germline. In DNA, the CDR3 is TGTGCCAGCAGCCAAGAGGAGATGACAGGGCGATATGGCTACACCTTC. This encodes CASSQEEMTGRYGYTF.

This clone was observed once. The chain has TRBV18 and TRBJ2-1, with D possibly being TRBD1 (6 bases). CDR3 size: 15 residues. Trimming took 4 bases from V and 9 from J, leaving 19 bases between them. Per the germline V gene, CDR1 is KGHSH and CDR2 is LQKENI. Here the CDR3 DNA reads TGTGCCAGCTCACTCCCGGGACAAGGGAGAGGTGAGCAGTTCTTC. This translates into CASSLPGQGRGEQFF.